These 28 T cell receptor beta chains originate from one sample sequenced in a study of shared clonotypes between healthy human individuals. This table comes from immunoSEQ multiplex PCR, and its TCRdb copy is limited to in-frame clones, with some not included. Here the sample spans about 2.2 million clones, around 95% being singletons. CD8 cells classed as naive were CD45RO-negative and positively selected for CCR7, excluding terminally differentiated effector memory CD45RA+ cells. Sequenced sample: naive CD8+ T cells from PBMCs. Source of these receptors: a young man in good health. Some clones in this sample may be carry-over from other donors' samples.

The chain carries TRBV27 and TRBJ1-2; no reliable D call. The CDR3 has 16 amino acids. Germline loops: CDR1 MNHEY, CDR2 SMNVEV (reference sequence). V lost 5 bases, J lost 0 bases, and 16 bases lay in between. The CDR3 nucleotides are TGTGCCAGCAGTCCTCTAATGACAACCACTAACTATGGCTACACCTTC. Its protein product is CASSPLMTTTNYGYTF.

The V gene is TRBV13, the J gene TRBJ2-5, with TRBD2 as a possible D gene (7 bases). Per the germline V gene, CDR1 is PRHDT and CDR2 is FYEKMQ (reference sequence). V was pared by 2 bases and J by 6 bases, with 16 bases between. The CDR3 length is 15 residues. CDR3 DNA: TGTGCCAGCAGCTTAAATTCGGGGGGCGTAAAGACCCAGTACTTC. Protein: CASSLNSGGVKTQYF.

J is TRBJ2-1 and V is TRBV7-6; D possibly corresponds to TRBD2 (5 bases). V dropped 5 bases and J dropped 4 bases, with 9 bases sitting between them. The CDR3 spans 13 residues. Germline loops: CDR1 SGHVS, CDR2 FNYEAQ. The CDR3 loop reads CASSATSYNEQFF. As DNA, the CDR3 is TGTGCCAGCAGCGCCACTAGTTACAATGAGCAGTTCTTC.

To note about this clone: Other DNA sequences in the same sample also yield this CDR3. The chain recombines TRBV9 with TRBJ2-1, with 9 bases fitting TRBD2. Trimming at V came to 3 bases and at J to 3 bases, leaving 4 bases not matched to a gene. Germline V gene lookup returns CDR1 SGDLS and CDR2 YYNGEE. The CDR3 is 15 amino acids. CDR3 in DNA: TGTGCCAGCAGCGCGGCTAGCGGGATCTACAATGAGCAGTTCTTC. Amino acids: CASSAASGIYNEQFF.

This clone has only one observation. V and J are TRBV7-9 and TRBJ2-7; TRBD2 matches 10 bases. Germline-derived CDR1 and CDR2 are SEHNR and FQNEAQ (reference sequence). J was trimmed by 4 bases and V by 4 bases; bases with no gene match: 10. The CDR3 extends over 16 amino acids. The CDR3 coding sequence is TGTGCCAGCAGCTCCGGCGGACTAGCGGATCCTTACGAGCAGTACTTC. This codes for CASSSGGLADPYEQYF.

The gene calls are TRBV29-1 and TRBJ2-1; D call uncertain. V lost 4 bases, J lost 5 bases, and 6 bases lay in between. CDR1 and CDR2 from the germline V gene are SQVTM and ANQGSEA. The CDR3 is 11 amino acids. The CDR3 here is CSVVRNNEQFF. The CDR3 DNA reads TGCAGCGTTGTTAGAAACAATGAGCAGTTCTTC.

This chain uses TRBV29-1 with TRBJ2-1, with D perhaps matching TRBD1 (6 bases). This CDR3 region has 14 residues. Germline values: CDR1 SQVTM, CDR2 ANQGSEA. The V end was cut by 4 bases, the J end by 7 bases, with 17 bases between. CDR3 DNA: TGCAGCGTTGTTACAGGGACCACCTGGAATGAGCAGTTCTTC. Amino acid sequence: CSVVTGTTWNEQFF.

The chain recombines TRBV5-5 with TRBJ2-5; the match to TRBD1 covers 8 bases. The CDR3 covers 14 residues. Germline assignment: CDR1 SGHKS and CDR2 YYEKEE (reference sequence). V was pared by 4 bases and J by 5 bases, with 7 bases of the junction left unmatched. The DNA of the CDR3 is TGTGCCAGCAGCCTCAGGGGGCTCGGGGAGACCCAGTACTTC. Translating gives CASSLRGLGETQYF.

The chain links TRBV14 to TRBJ2-7; 10 bases agree with TRBD2. This CDR3 has 16 amino acids. V lost 5 bases and J lost 2; bases outside the gene matches: 9. CDR1 and CDR2 from the germline V gene are SGHDN and FVKESK. The CDR3 spells CASSSRLAGPTYEQYF. DNA of the CDR3: TGTGCCAGCAGCTCCCGACTAGCGGGTCCTACCTACGAGCAGTACTTC. Using reference TRBV14 and TRBJ2-7 for the parts outside the CDR3, the full variable domain is EAGVTQFPSHSVIEKGQTVTLRCDPISGHDNLYWYRRVMGKEIKFLLHFVKESKQDESGMPNNRFLAERTGGTYSTLKVQPAELEDSGVYFCASSSRLAGPTYEQYFGPGTRLTVT.

V and J are TRBV5-4 and TRBJ1-1, with D maybe TRBD1 (5 bases). V shed 0 bases and J shed 4 bases, with 13 bases lying between them. The CDR3 totals 15 residues. The V gene's germline CDR1 is SGHNT and CDR2 YYREEE (reference sequence). The CDR3 coding sequence is TGTGCCAGCAGCTTGGGAGGGGCTCAGAGCACTGAAGCTTTCTTT. Translated, it gives CASSLGGAQSTEAFF.

The V and J genes are TRBV5-1 and TRBJ2-1, with 14 bases lining up with TRBD2. Per the germline V gene, CDR1 is SGHRS and CDR2 is YFSETQ. Trimming removed 0 bases from V and 8 bases from J; junction bases left unmatched: 7. The CDR3 is made up of 17 amino acids. CDR3 nucleotides: TGCGCCAGCAGCTTGGCGACTAGCGGGAGGGTAGAGGATGAGCAGTTCTTC. The encoded protein is CASSLATSGRVEDEQFF.

The V and J genes are TRBV4-1 and TRBJ1-1; unclear D gene. V was cut by 3 bases and J by 4 bases, with 18 bases left in between. Germline loops: CDR1 MGHRA, CDR2 YSYEKL. The CDR3 sequence is 16 residues long. CDR3 coding DNA: TGCGCCAGCAGCCAGATTGGGGATAGACGTGCCACTGAAGCTTTCTTT. The encoded protein is CASSQIGDRRATEAFF.

The V call is TRBV7-9, the J call TRBJ2-5; D remains ambiguous. The CDR3 runs to 15 residues. Germline V gene data show CDR1 as SEHNR and CDR2 as FQNEAQ (reference sequence). V lost 0 bases to trimming and J lost 0 bases, with 8 bases between them. CDR3 in DNA: TGTGCCAGCAGCTTAGCGACACGGAACCAAGAGACCCAGTACTTC. Encoded protein: CASSLATRNQETQYF.

The genes are TRBV7-8 and TRBJ2-5; D is uncertain. The CDR3 spans 17 residues. Trimming pared 3 bases from V and 4 bases from J, leaving 21 bases between. From germline, CDR1 is SGHVS and CDR2 FQNEAQ. The CDR3 loop is CASSFPKGQSSGETQYF. Written as DNA, the CDR3 is TGTGCCAGCAGCTTTCCGAAGGGCCAGTCGTCCGGAGAGACCCAGTACTTC.

The chain carries TRBV5-1 and TRBJ2-1; D may be TRBD2 (5 bases). CDR3 size: 14 residues. Germline lookup yields CDR1 SGHRS and CDR2 YFSETQ. V shed 1 base and J shed 6 bases, with 11 bases lying between them. In nucleotides, the CDR3 is TGCGCCAGCAGCTTGTGGTCTACTAGCAATGAGCAGTTCTTC. Protein: CASSLWSTSNEQFF.

The chain combines TRBV19 with TRBJ1-1; the match to TRBD1 covers 7 bases. With V trimmed by 3 bases and J by 0 bases, 4 bases remained unmatched. This CDR3 has 15 amino acids. The germline V gene has CDR1 LNHDA and CDR2 SQIVND (reference sequence). CDR3 nucleotides: TGTGCCAGTAGTATTCGGGACAGCCTGAACACTGAAGCTTTCTTT. Encoded protein: CASSIRDSLNTEAFF.

The V and J genes are TRBV11-2 and TRBJ2-7, with D maybe TRBD2 (6 bases). The length of the CDR3 is 15 residues. CDR1 SGHAT and CDR2 FQNNGV come from the germline V gene. Trimming took off 1 base at V and 2 bases at J, with 12 bases between the two ends. CDR3 sequence reads: CASSLGLADTYEQYF. The CDR3 region has the DNA TGTGCCAGCAGCTTAGGGTTAGCGGACACCTACGAGCAGTACTTC.

The chain links TRBV7-2 to TRBJ1-1, with 9 bases lining up with TRBD1. V lost 5 bases and J lost 3; bases outside the gene matches: 10. This CDR3 spans 16 amino acids. From germline, CDR1 is SGHTA and CDR2 FQGNSA. The CDR3 nucleotides read TGTGCCAGCAGCCACACCCTGGACAGGGGATACACTGAAGCTTTCTTT. Translated, it gives CASSHTLDRGYTEAFF.

The V and J genes are TRBV15 and TRBJ2-7, with D maybe TRBD2 (6 bases). Germline V lookup: CDR1 LNHNV, CDR2 YYDKDF (reference sequence). V was cut by 1 base and J by 4 bases, with 17 bases left in between. This CDR3 contains 16 residues. CDR3 region: CATSRAIREAGYEQYF. The DNA for the CDR3 is TGTGCCACCAGCAGAGCGATAAGGGAAGCGGGTTACGAGCAGTACTTC.

The V call is TRBV28, the J call TRBJ1-6; 7 bases align to TRBD1. Germline lookup yields CDR1 MDHEN and CDR2 SYDVKM. V lost 5 bases and J lost 8; bases outside the gene matches: 6. The CDR3 is made up of 14 amino acids. DNA for the CDR3: TGTGCCAGCAGTGCGGACAGGTGGTATTCACCCCTCCACTTT. It specifies CASSADRWYSPLHF.

Notes on this clone: The sample holds other DNA sequences that translate to the same CDR3. This rearrangement joins TRBV7-6 to TRBJ2-3; D is unclear. The germline gives CDR1 SGHVS, CDR2 FNYEAQ. The CDR3 sequence is 12 residues long. Trimming stripped 4 bases from V and 4 bases from J, with 6 bases between. The CDR3 loop is CASSSSPDTQYF. As DNA, the CDR3 is TGTGCCAGCAGCTCAAGCCCAGATACGCAGTATTTT.

The V gene is TRBV7-9, the J gene TRBJ2-7; D is undetermined. CDR1 SEHNR and CDR2 FQNEAQ come from the germline V gene (reference sequence). The ends were cut back, 1 base at V and 10 bases at J, with 11 bases in the middle. The CDR3 has 12 amino acids. The CDR3 DNA is TGTGCCAGCAGCTTAGTCTCGGGCGCACAGTACTTC. It encodes CASSLVSGAQYF.

The genes are TRBV28 and TRBJ1-1; tentative D call: TRBD1 (5 bases). Germline lookup yields CDR1 MDHEN and CDR2 SYDVKM. Trimming stripped 2 bases from V and 3 bases from J, with 16 bases between. There are 16 residues in the CDR3. In DNA, the CDR3 is TGTGCCAGCAGTTTAAGTGGGGCAGGATGGTACACTGAAGCTTTCTTT. It encodes CASSLSGAGWYTEAFF.

This chain links TRBV29-1 with TRBJ2-3; no definite D call. This CDR3 contains 12 residues. V shed 4 bases and J shed 5 bases, with 10 bases lying between them. CDR1 SQVTM and CDR2 ANQGSEA come from the germline V gene. The CDR3 is CSVGGWGDTQYF. The CDR3 DNA reads TGCAGCGTTGGGGGATGGGGAGATACGCAGTATTTT.

The chain recombines TRBV21-1 with TRBJ2-7; the tabulated D call, TRBD1, remains unverified against the DNA. TRBV21-1 is labeled a pseudogene. The CDR3 is 14 residues long. The CDR3 nucleotides are TGTGCCAGCAAAGGGACAGGGGACCCCTACGAGCAGTACTTC. It is translated as CASKGTGDPYEQYF.

Concerning this clone: The sample holds other DNA sequences that translate to the same CDR3. The rearrangement joins TRBV9 to TRBJ2-7, with D uncertain. CDR3 size: 12 residues. CDR1 and CDR2 (germline): SGDLS, YYNGEE. V lost 3 bases, J lost 4 bases, and 8 bases lay in between. CDR3 DNA sequence: TGTGCCAGCAGCGGGACCGGATACGAGCAGTACTTC. This encodes CASSGTGYEQYF.

The CDR3: CASSPRSNTEAFF. The CDR3 DNA sequence: TGTGCCAGCAGCCCAAGATCTAACACTGAAGCTTTCTTT. The chain links TRBV13 to TRBJ1-1; no clear D. Germline CDR1 PRHDT, CDR2 FYEKMQ (reference sequence). The V gene lost 5 bases and the J gene lost 2 bases, with 9 bases spanning the gap. The CDR3 length is 13 residues.

The chain links TRBV5-1 to TRBJ1-2; 8 nucleotides agree with TRBD1. CDR1 is SGHRS and CDR2 is YFSETQ in the germline V gene. This CDR3 spans 15 amino acids. Unmatched junction bases numbered 5, after V lost 4 bases and J lost 0 bases. CDR3 nucleotide sequence: TGCGCCAGCAGCCCAACAGGGGGGTCTAACTATGGCTACACCTTC. Translation: CASSPTGGSNYGYTF.